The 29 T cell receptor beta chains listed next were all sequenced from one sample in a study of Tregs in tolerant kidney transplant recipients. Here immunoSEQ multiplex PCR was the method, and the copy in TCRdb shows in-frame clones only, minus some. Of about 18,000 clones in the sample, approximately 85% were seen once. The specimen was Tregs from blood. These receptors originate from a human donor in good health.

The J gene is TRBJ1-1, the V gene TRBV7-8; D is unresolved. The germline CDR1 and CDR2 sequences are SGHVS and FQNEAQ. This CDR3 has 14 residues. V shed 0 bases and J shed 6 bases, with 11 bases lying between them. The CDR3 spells CASSLAGRPAEAFF. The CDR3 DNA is TGTGCCAGCAGCTTAGCAGGGCGGCCGGCTGAAGCTTTCTTT. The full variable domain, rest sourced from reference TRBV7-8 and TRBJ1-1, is GAGVSQSPRYKVAKRGQDVALRCDPISGHVSLFWYQQALGQGPEFLTYFQNEAQLDKSGLPSDRFFAERPEGSVSTLKIQRTQQEDSAVYLCASSLAGRPAEAFFGQGTRLTVV.

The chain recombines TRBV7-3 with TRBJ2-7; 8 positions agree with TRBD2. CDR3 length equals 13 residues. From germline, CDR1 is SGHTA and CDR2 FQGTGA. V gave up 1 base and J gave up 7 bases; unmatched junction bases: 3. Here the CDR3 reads CASSLIAGSEQYF. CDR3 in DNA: TGTGCCAGCAGCTTAATAGCGGGAAGTGAGCAGTACTTC.

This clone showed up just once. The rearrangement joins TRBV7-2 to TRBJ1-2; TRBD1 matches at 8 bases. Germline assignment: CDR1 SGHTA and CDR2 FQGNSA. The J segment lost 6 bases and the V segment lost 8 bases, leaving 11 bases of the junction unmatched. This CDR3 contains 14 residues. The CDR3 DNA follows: TGTGCCAGCGGGTCCAGGGGGCGGGGCGATGGCTACACCTTC. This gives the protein CASGSRGRGDGYTF.

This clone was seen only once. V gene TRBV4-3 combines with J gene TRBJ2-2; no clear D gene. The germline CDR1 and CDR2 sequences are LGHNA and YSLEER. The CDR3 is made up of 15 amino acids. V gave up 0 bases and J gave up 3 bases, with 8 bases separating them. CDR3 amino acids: CASSQDHSYTGELFF. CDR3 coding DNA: TGCGCCAGCAGCCAAGATCACTCATACACCGGGGAGCTGTTTTTT.

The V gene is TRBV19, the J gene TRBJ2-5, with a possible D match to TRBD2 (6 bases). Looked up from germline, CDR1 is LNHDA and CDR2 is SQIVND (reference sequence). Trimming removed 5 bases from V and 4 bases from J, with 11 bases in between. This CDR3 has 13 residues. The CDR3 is CASSHGGIETQYF. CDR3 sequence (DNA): TGTGCCAGTAGTCACGGAGGGATAGAGACCCAGTACTTC.

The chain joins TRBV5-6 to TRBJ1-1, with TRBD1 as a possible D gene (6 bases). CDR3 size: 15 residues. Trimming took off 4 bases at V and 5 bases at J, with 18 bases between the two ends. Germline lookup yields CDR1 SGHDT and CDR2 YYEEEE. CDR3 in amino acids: CASSPQGIRTTEAFF. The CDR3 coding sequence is TGTGCCAGCAGCCCACAGGGAATTAGAACGACTGAAGCTTTCTTT.

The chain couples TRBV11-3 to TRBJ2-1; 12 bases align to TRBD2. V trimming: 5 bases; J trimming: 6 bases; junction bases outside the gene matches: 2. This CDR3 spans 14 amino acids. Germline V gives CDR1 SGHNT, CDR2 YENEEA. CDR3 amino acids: CASSPTSGSNEQFF. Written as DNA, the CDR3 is TGTGCCAGCAGCCCGACTAGCGGGAGCAATGAGCAGTTCTTC. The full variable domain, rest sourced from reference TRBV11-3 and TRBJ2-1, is EAGVVQSPRYKIIEKKQPVAFWCNPISGHNTLYWYLQNLGQGPELLIRYENEEAVDDSQLPKDRFSAERLKGVDSTLKIQPAELGDSAVYLCASSPTSGSNEQFFGPGTRLTVL.

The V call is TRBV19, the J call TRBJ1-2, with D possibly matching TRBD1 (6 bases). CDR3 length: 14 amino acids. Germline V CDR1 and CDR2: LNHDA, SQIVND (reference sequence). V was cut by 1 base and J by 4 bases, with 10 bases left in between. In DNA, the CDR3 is TGTGCCAGTAGTATAGGTGCAGGGGCCTATGGCTACACCTTC. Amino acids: CASSIGAGAYGYTF.

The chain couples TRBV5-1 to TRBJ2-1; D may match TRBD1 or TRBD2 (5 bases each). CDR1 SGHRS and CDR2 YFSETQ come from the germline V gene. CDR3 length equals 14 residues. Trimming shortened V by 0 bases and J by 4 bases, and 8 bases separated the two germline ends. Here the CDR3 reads CASSLGGVYNEQFF. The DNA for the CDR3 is TGCGCCAGCAGCTTGGGAGGGGTATACAATGAGCAGTTCTTC. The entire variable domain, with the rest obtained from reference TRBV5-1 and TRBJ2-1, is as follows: KAGVTQTPRYLIKTRGQQVTLSCSPISGHRSVSWYQQTPGQGLQFLFEYFSETQRNKGNFPGRFSGRQFSNSRSEMNVSTLELGDSALYLCASSLGGVYNEQFFGPGTRLTVL.

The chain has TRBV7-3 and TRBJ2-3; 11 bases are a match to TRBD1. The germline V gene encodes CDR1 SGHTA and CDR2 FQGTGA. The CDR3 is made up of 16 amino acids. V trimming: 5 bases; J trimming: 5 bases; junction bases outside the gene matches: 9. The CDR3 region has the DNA TGTGCCAGCAGCGCTGGGACAGGGGGTGGGCTAGATACGCAGTATTTT. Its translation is CASSAGTGGGLDTQYF.

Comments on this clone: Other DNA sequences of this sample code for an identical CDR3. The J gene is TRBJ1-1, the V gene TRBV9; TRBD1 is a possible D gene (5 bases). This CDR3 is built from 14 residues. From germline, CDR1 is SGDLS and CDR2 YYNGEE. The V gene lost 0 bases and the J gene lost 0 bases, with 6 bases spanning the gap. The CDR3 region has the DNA TGTGCCAGCAGCGTAGGACAGATGAACACTGAAGCTTTCTTT. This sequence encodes CASSVGQMNTEAFF.

Here the CDR3 reads CAIGTRQGDYGYTF. CDR3 coding DNA: TGTGCCATTGGCACTAGACAGGGTGACTATGGCTACACCTTC. V is TRBV10-3 and J is TRBJ1-2, with 7 bases aligning to TRBD1. With 9 bases clipped from V and 3 bases from J, the junction kept 10 bases outside the gene matches. Germline lookup yields CDR1 ENHRY and CDR2 SYGVKD. The CDR3 sequence is 14 residues long.

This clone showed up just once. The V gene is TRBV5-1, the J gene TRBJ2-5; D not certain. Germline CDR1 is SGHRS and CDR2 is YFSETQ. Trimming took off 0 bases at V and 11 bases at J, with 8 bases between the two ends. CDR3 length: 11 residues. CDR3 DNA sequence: TGCGCCAGCAGCTTGGAGGCAGCGCAGTACTTC. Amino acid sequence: CASSLEAAQYF.

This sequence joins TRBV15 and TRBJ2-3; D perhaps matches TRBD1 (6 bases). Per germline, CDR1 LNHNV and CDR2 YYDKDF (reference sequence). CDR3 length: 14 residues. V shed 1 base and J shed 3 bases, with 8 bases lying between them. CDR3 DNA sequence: TGTGCCACCAGCAGAGTCAGGGGTACAGATACGCAGTATTTT. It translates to CATSRVRGTDTQYF.

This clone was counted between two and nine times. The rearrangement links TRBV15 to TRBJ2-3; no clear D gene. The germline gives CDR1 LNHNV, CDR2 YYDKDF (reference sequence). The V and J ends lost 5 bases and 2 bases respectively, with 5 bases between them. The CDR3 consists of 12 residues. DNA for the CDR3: TGTGCCACCAGCGGTTTCACAGATACGCAGTATTTT. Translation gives CATSGFTDTQYF.

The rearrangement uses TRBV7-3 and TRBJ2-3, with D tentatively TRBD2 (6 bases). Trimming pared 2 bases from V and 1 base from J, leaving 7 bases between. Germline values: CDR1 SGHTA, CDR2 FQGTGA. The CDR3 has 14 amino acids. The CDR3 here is CASSLWGGTDTQYF. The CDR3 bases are TGTGCCAGCAGCTTATGGGGGGGCACAGATACGCAGTATTTT.

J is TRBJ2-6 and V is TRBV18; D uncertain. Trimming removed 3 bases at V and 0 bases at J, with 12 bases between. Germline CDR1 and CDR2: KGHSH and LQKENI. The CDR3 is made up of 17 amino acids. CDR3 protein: CASSPAVWGSGANVLTF. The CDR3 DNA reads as TGTGCCAGCTCACCGGCAGTCTGGGGCTCTGGGGCCAACGTCCTGACTTTC.

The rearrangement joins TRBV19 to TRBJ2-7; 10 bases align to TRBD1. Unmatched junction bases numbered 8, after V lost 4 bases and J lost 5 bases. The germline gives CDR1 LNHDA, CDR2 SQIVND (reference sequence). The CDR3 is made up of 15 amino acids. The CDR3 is CASSNPGTGVHEQYF. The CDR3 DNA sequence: TGTGCCAGTAGTAACCCCGGGACAGGGGTCCACGAGCAGTACTTC.

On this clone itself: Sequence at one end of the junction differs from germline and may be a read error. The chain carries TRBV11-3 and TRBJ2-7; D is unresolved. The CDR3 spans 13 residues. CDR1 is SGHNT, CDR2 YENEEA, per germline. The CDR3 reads CASSIDGAYEQYF. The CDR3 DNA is TGTGCCAGCAGCATAGATGGAGCCTACGAGCAGTACTTC.

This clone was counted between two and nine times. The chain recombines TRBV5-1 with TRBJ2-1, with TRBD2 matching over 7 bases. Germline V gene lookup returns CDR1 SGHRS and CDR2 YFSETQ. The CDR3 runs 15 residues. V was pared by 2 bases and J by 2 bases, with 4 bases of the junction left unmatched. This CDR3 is CASSFPGLAYNEQFF. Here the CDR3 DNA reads TGCGCCAGCAGCTTCCCCGGACTAGCCTACAATGAGCAGTTCTTC. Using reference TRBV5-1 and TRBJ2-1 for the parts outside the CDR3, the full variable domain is KAGVTQTPRYLIKTRGQQVTLSCSPISGHRSVSWYQQTPGQGLQFLFEYFSETQRNKGNFPGRFSGRQFSNSRSEMNVSTLELGDSALYLCASSFPGLAYNEQFFGPGTRLTVL.

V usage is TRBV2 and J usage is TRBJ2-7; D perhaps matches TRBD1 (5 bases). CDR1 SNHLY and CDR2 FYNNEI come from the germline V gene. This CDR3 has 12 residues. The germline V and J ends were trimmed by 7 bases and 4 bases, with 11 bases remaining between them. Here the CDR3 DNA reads TGTGCCAGCAACCCTCGACAGTACGAGCAGTACTTC. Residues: CASNPRQYEQYF.

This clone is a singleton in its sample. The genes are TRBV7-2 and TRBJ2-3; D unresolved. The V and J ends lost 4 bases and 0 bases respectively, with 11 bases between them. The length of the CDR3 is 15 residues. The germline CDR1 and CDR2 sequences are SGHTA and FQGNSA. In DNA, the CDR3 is TGTGCCAGCAGCTCTTGGGTAGCTAGCACAGATACGCAGTATTTT. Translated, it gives CASSSWVASTDTQYF.

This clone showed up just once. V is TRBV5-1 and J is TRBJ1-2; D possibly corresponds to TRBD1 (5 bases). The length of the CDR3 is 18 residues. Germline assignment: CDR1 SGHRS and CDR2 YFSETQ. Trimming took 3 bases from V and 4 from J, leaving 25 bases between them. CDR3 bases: TGCGCCAGCAGCTCACCCTCCCTGCAGCAGGGAGCCTCCTATGGCTACACCTTC. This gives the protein CASSSPSLQQGASYGYTF. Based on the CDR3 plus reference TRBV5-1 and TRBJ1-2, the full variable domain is KAGVTQTPRYLIKTRGQQVTLSCSPISGHRSVSWYQQTPGQGLQFLFEYFSETQRNKGNFPGRFSGRQFSNSRSEMNVSTLELGDSALYLCASSSPSLQQGASYGYTFGSGTRLTVV.

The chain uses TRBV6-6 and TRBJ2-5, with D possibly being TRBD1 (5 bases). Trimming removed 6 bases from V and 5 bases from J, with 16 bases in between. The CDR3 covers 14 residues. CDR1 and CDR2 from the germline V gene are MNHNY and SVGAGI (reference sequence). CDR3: CASSWGSIAETQYF. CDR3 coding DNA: TGTGCCAGCAGCTGGGGCTCCATTGCGGAGACCCAGTACTTC.

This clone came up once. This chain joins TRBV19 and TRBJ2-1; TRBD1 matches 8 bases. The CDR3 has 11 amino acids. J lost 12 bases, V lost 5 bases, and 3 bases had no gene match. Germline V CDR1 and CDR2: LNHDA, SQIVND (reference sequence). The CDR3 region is CASSRGTGQFF. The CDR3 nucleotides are TGTGCCAGTAGTCGAGGGACAGGGCAGTTCTTC.

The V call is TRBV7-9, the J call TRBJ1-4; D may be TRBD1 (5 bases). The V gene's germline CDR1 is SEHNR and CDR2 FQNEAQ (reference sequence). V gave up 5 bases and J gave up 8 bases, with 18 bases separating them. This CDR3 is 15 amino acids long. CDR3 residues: CASSRDLLQVEKLFF. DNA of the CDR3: TGTGCCAGCAGCCGGGACTTGCTACAGGTGGAAAAACTGTTTTTT.

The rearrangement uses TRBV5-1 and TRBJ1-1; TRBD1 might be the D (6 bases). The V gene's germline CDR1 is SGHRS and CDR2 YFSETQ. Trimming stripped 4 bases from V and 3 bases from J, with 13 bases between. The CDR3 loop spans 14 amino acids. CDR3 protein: CASSIQGWDTEAFF. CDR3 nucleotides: TGCGCCAGCAGCATACAGGGTTGGGACACTGAAGCTTTCTTT.

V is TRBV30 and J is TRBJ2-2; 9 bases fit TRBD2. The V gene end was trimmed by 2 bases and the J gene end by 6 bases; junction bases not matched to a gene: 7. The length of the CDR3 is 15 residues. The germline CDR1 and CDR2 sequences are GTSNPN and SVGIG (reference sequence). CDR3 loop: CAWSRGRAGAGELFF. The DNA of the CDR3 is TGTGCCTGGAGTCGCGGGAGGGCCGGTGCCGGGGAGCTGTTTTTT. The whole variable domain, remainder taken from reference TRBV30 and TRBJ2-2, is SQTIHQWPATLVQPVGSPLSLECTVEGTSNPNLYWYRQAAGRGLQLLFYSVGIGQISSEVPQNLSASRPQDRQFILSSKKLLLSDSGFYLCAWSRGRAGAGELFFGEGSRLTVL.

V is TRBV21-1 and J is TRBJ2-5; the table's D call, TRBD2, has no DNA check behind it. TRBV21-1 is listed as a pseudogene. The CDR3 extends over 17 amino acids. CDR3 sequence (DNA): TGTGCCTCTCCCACGCGAGCGGGGGGGCCCTGCGACGAGACCCAGTACTTC. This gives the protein CASPTRAGGPCDETQYF.